The 31 T cell receptor beta chains below were found in one sample sequenced in a study of metastatic and nonmetastatic thyroid tumors. TCRdb re-analyzed the PCR reads through MiXCR. Among approximately 30,000 clones listed, around 3.9% were seen once. Among the patients, none had received any treatment before thyroid surgery. Sequenced material: blood. All receptors come from a male donor with papillary thyroid cancer or a benign thyroid nodule (not recorded which). Some clones in this sample may be carry-over from other donors' samples.

This clone was found many times. V usage is TRBV6-5 and J usage is TRBJ1-2; 9 nucleotides align to TRBD1. CDR3 length: 13 amino acids. CDR1 MNHEY and CDR2 SVGAGI come from the germline V gene. With 2 bases clipped from V and 8 bases from J, the junction kept 3 bases outside the gene matches. CDR3 in amino acids: CASSYGTGNGYTF. The DNA for the CDR3 is TGTGCCAGCAGTTACGGGACAGGGAACGGCTACACCTTC.

The rearrangement links TRBV15 to TRBJ1-2; a weak D match, TRBD1 (6 bases). The CDR3 totals 14 residues. Germline CDR1 is LNHNV and CDR2 is YYDKDF (reference sequence). Trimming stripped 0 bases from V and 7 bases from J, with 12 bases between. The CDR3 region has the DNA TGTGCCACCAGCAGAGATTCCCAAGGGGGTGGCTACACCTTC. Residues: CATSRDSQGGGYTF.

The V and J genes are TRBV5-6 and TRBJ1-1; maybe TRBD1 (5 bases). CDR3 length equals 14 residues. From germline, CDR1 is SGHDT and CDR2 YYEEEE. Trimming shortened V by 0 bases and J by 5 bases, and 11 bases separated the two germline ends. The CDR3 here is CASSLAGTVTEAFF. The CDR3 DNA reads TGTGCCAGCAGCTTGGCCGGGACGGTTACTGAAGCTTTCTTT.

This clone appeared many times. The V and J genes are TRBV9 and TRBJ2-1; no clear D gene. Germline-derived CDR1 and CDR2 are SGDLS and YYNGEE. CDR3 length: 16 amino acids. Deletions cut 0 bases from V and 0 bases from J, with 10 bases between. The CDR3 reads CASSVDPESSYNEQFF. The CDR3 DNA follows: TGTGCCAGCAGCGTAGATCCCGAGAGCTCCTACAATGAGCAGTTCTTC.

This chain links TRBV2 with TRBJ2-3, with 11 positions matching TRBD2. This CDR3 spans 14 amino acids. Losses at the gene ends were 7 bases for V and 4 bases for J; bases not matched to a gene: 4. The germline CDR1 and CDR2 sequences are SNHLY and FYNNEI. The CDR3 DNA sequence: TGTGCCAGCATGGGACTAGCGGACTCAGATACGCAGTATTTT. Amino acid sequence: CASMGLADSDTQYF.

The chain has TRBV27 and TRBJ2-7; TRBD1 aligns across 7 bases. This CDR3 is 15 amino acids long. Germline V gene sequence: CDR1 MNHEY, CDR2 SMNVEV (reference sequence). The V gene end was trimmed by 5 bases and the J gene end by 5 bases; junction bases not matched to a gene: 12. This chain's CDR3 is CASSQDRNFYNEQYF. CDR3 nucleotides: TGTGCCAGCAGTCAGGACAGGAACTTCTACAACGAGCAGTACTTC.

This clone was seen repeatedly, ten times or more. The chain carries TRBV10-3 and TRBJ2-2, with D tentatively TRBD2 (6 bases). V lost 7 bases to trimming and J lost 4 bases, with 10 bases between them. CDR3 length: 13 residues. CDR1 ENHRY and CDR2 SYGVKD come from the germline V gene. The CDR3 here is CAIKAGFTGELFF. DNA of the CDR3: TGTGCCATCAAAGCGGGCTTCACCGGGGAGCTGTTTTTT.

This clone has more than one count but fewer than ten. The chain joins TRBV5-1 to TRBJ2-1; TRBD1 matches 9 bases. Looked up from germline, CDR1 is SGHRS and CDR2 is YFSETQ. The CDR3 totals 14 residues. After removal of 4 bases from V and 7 bases from J, the junction contained 6 bases not matched to a gene. The CDR3 DNA reads as TGCGCCAGCAGCCGGGGGGACAGGGCAAATGAGCAGTTCTTC. Its translation is CASSRGDRANEQFF.

Many counts were recorded for this clone. V usage is TRBV4-1 and J usage is TRBJ2-6; 8 nucleotides match TRBD2. The CDR3 has 18 residues. The V gene's germline CDR1 is MGHRA and CDR2 YSYEKL. Germline trimming cut 3 bases from V and 0 bases from J; bases unmatched to any gene: 7. In nucleotides, the CDR3 is TGCGCCAGCAGCCAGGAACTAGCGGAAAGCTCTGGGGCCAACGTCCTGACTTTC. Protein sequence: CASSQELAESSGANVLTF.

This clone came up a few times. This rearrangement joins TRBV6-1 to TRBJ2-7; D gene unclear. CDR1 MNHNS and CDR2 SASEGT come from the germline V gene. The V gene lost 0 bases and the J gene lost 2 bases, with 8 bases spanning the gap. The CDR3 extends over 14 amino acids. CDR3 bases: TGTGCCAGCAGTGAAGCACACTTAACCTACGAGCAGTACTTC. Protein product: CASSEAHLTYEQYF.

This clone occurred many times. The V call is TRBV5-1, the J call TRBJ2-3; 7 nucleotides line up with TRBD1. J was trimmed by 4 bases and V by 4 bases; bases with no gene match: 6. Germline CDR1 and CDR2: SGHRS and YFSETQ. The CDR3 is made up of 14 amino acids. CDR3 in DNA: TGCGCCAGCAGCCCGACAGGGATGCCAGATACGCAGTATTTT. It encodes CASSPTGMPDTQYF.

This clone has ten or more counts. Other DNA sequences within the sample encode an identical CDR3. The J gene is TRBJ2-1, the V gene TRBV5-4, with TRBD2 matching over 15 bases. The junction had 5 bases not matched to a gene; V was cut back by 0 bases and J by 7 bases. Germline V gene lookup returns CDR1 SGHNT and CDR2 YYREEE (reference sequence). This CDR3 spans 17 amino acids. CDR3 residues: CASSLGTSGRARNEQFF. In nucleotides, the CDR3 is TGTGCCAGCAGCTTGGGGACTAGCGGGAGGGCCCGGAATGAGCAGTTCTTC.

This clone turned up a few times. One junction end does not reproduce the germline sequence, and a read error may be involved. The chain joins TRBV7-3 to TRBJ1-2; the D is unclear. In germline, CDR1 is SGHTA, CDR2 FQGTGA. The CDR3 is made up of 14 amino acids. The CDR3 coding sequence is TGTGCCAGCAGCACTTCAGGAGCTAACTATGTCTACACCTTC. It is translated as CASSTSGANYVYTF.

This clone appeared many times. V gene TRBV7-2 combines with J gene TRBJ1-6; 7 bases match TRBD1. J was trimmed by 10 bases and V by 5 bases; bases with no gene match: 11. The CDR3 covers 15 residues. The germline gives CDR1 SGHTA, CDR2 FQGNSA. The CDR3: CASSGQARLGSPLHF. The CDR3 coding sequence is TGTGCCAGCAGCGGACAGGCGCGGCTAGGGTCACCCCTCCACTTT.

Relative to its sample, this clone is medium-sized. J is TRBJ1-6 and V is TRBV2, with D uncertain. CDR1 is SNHLY, CDR2 FYNNEI, per germline. Trimming stripped 1 base from V and 9 bases from J, with 10 bases between. The CDR3 spans 14 residues. The CDR3 DNA is TGTGCCAGCAGTGAAGAGGGAATCGGTTCACCCCTCCACTTT. Protein: CASSEEGIGSPLHF.

This sequence joins TRBV6-2 or TRBV6-3 and TRBJ2-7, with 9 bases identical to TRBD1. This CDR3 is 14 amino acids long. V lost 10 bases, J lost 1 base, and 8 bases stayed unmatched. Per germline, CDR1 MNHEY and CDR2 SVGEGT. The CDR3, as DNA: TGTGCCACCGAGGACAGGGGTAAGTCCTACGAGCAGTACTTC. Translating gives CATEDRGKSYEQYF.

This clone was picked up many times. The chain couples TRBV2 to TRBJ1-1; D call uncertain. This CDR3 is built from 13 residues. V gave up 1 base and J gave up 0 bases, with 3 bases separating them. Per germline, CDR1 SNHLY and CDR2 FYNNEI. The CDR3 here is CASSEGLNTEAFF. The CDR3 DNA sequence: TGTGCCAGCAGTGAAGGGCTGAACACTGAAGCTTTCTTT. The variable domain in full, with the rest retrieved from reference TRBV2 and TRBJ1-1, is EPEVTQTPSHQVTQMGQEVILRCVPISNHLYFYWYRQILGQKVEFLVSFYNNEISEKSEIFDDQFSVERPDGSNFTLKIRSTKLEDSAMYFCASSEGLNTEAFFGQGTRLTVV.

This clone was observed at least ten times. The chain uses TRBV7-3 and TRBJ2-2; weak D call: TRBD2 (5 bases). The CDR3 runs 13 residues. Per the germline V gene, CDR1 is SGHTA and CDR2 is FQGTGA. V lost 6 bases and J lost 6, with 11 bases in between. The CDR3 sequence is CASSSTRPGELFF. CDR3 coding DNA: TGTGCCAGCAGTTCCACTAGACCCGGGGAGCTGTTTTTT.

By frequency in the sample, this clone is medium-sized. V usage is TRBV28 and J usage is TRBJ1-2; TRBD1 might be the D (5 bases). The CDR3 totals 16 residues. In germline, CDR1 is MDHEN, CDR2 SYDVKM. Trimming took 3 bases from V and 6 from J, leaving 20 bases between them. The CDR3: CASSLVGNRRADGYTF. The CDR3 DNA sequence: TGTGCCAGCAGTTTGGTCGGAAACAGGCGGGCTGATGGCTACACCTTC.

This clone was picked up many times. The V gene is TRBV20-1, the J gene TRBJ2-7; D is undetermined. Germline-derived CDR1 and CDR2 are DFQATT and SNEGSKA (reference sequence). The ends were cut back, 2 bases at V and 7 bases at J, with 9 bases in the middle. This CDR3 is built from 11 residues. Here the CDR3 DNA reads TGCAGTGCTAGAAAAATTGGGGAGCAGTACTTC. Encoded protein: CSARKIGEQYF.

This clone was counted only a few times. The V gene is TRBV27, the J gene TRBJ2-5; the match to TRBD1 covers 7 bases. Looked up from germline, CDR1 is MNHEY and CDR2 is SMNVEV (reference sequence). There are 14 residues in the CDR3. The V gene end was trimmed by 9 bases and the J gene end by 2 bases; junction bases not matched to a gene: 9. The CDR3 coding sequence is TGTGCCAGAAGGTACCTCAGGGGGCAAGAGACCCAGTACTTC. Protein: CARRYLRGQETQYF.

This clone was observed at least ten times. V is TRBV5-1 and J is TRBJ2-3; 9 bases agree with TRBD2. Per the germline V gene, CDR1 is SGHRS and CDR2 is YFSETQ. V was pared by 1 base and J by 2 bases, with 8 bases of the junction left unmatched. The CDR3 spans 17 residues. The CDR3 protein is CASSLNSGGVLTDTQYF. The CDR3 DNA follows: TGCGCCAGCAGCTTGAATAGCGGGGGAGTTCTCACAGATACGCAGTATTTT.

In its sample, this clone was seen many times. This chain joins TRBV3-1 and TRBJ1-5; 9 bases are a match to TRBD1. Trimming cost V 5 bases and J 7 bases; bases outside gene matches: 9. The length of the CDR3 is 15 residues. The V gene's germline CDR1 is LGHDT and CDR2 YNNKEL (reference sequence). CDR3 region: CASSGPGTGTQPQHF. CDR3 sequence (DNA): TGTGCCAGCAGCGGTCCCGGGACAGGGACGCAGCCCCAGCATTTT.

This clone was detected only a few times. This sequence joins TRBV27 and TRBJ2-7; 10 nucleotides align to TRBD1. V was pared by 7 bases and J by 4 bases, with 16 bases of the junction left unmatched. The CDR3 covers 17 residues. Germline CDR1 is MNHEY and CDR2 is SMNVEV (reference sequence). In nucleotides, the CDR3 is TGTGCCAGCACCTCTGGACGCACGGGACAGGGGCATTACGAGCAGTACTTC. Translating it yields CASTSGRTGQGHYEQYF.

DNA of the CDR3: TGCAGTGCAAGGGGACTAGCGGGGTCCTACAATGAGCAGTTCTTC. The encoded protein is CSARGLAGSYNEQFF. V usage is TRBV20-1 and J usage is TRBJ2-1; the match to TRBD2 covers 13 bases. Germline V gene data show CDR1 as DFQATT and CDR2 as SNEGSKA (reference sequence). Trimming at V came to 6 bases and at J to 1 base, leaving 3 bases not matched to a gene. The CDR3 runs to 15 residues.

This clone was observed a few times. J is TRBJ2-7 and V is TRBV12-3 or TRBV12-4; TRBD1 is a possible D gene (5 bases). This CDR3 has 14 amino acids. V was trimmed by 6 bases and J by 3 bases, leaving 15 bases between them. The CDR3 spells CASSHRYRCYEQYF. The CDR3 bases are TGTGCCAGCAGCCACCGGTACAGGTGCTACGAGCAGTACTTC.

This clone was detected a few times. The chain links TRBV5-6 to TRBJ2-5; D possibly uses TRBD1 or TRBD2 (5 bases each). V gave up 0 bases and J gave up 6 bases, with 12 bases separating them. This CDR3 region has 14 residues. CDR1 is SGHDT, CDR2 YYEEEE, per germline. CDR3 in DNA: TGTGCCAGCAGCTTGGCGGCAGGGAGAAAGACCCAGTACTTC. Translated: CASSLAAGRKTQYF.

This clone was detected a few times. The genes are TRBV10-3 and TRBJ2-3; 9 positions agree with TRBD1. The germline V gene encodes CDR1 ENHRY and CDR2 SYGVKD. This CDR3 is built from 14 residues. V trimming: 8 bases; J trimming: 4 bases; junction bases outside the gene matches: 7. The CDR3 spells CAISGQGLADTQYF. CDR3 DNA sequence: TGTGCCATCTCCGGACAGGGGTTGGCAGATACGCAGTATTTT.

This clone was counted ten times or more. A much larger clone differs by one base, so this may be a read error. It is unclear where the CDR3 begins or ends on the DNA, so no DNA is shown, and the CDR3 is as TCRdb lists it. V gene TRBV29-1 combines with J gene TRBJ2-6; no check of the table's D call, TRBD2, against the DNA was made. Germline assignment: CDR1 SQVTM and CDR2 ANQGSEA. The CDR3 has 14 amino acids, counting both end residues. The CDR3 is CSVGGGAGANVPTF.

The chain is built from TRBV27 and TRBJ1-5, with D possibly being TRBD1 (6 bases). This CDR3 has 14 amino acids. V shed 8 bases and J shed 2 bases, with 13 bases lying between them. Germline values: CDR1 MNHEY, CDR2 SMNVEV (reference sequence). The CDR3 reads CASQGRGGNQPQHF. The CDR3 DNA reads as TGTGCCAGCCAAGGCAGGGGTGGCAATCAGCCCCAGCATTTT.

The rearrangement joins TRBV6-2 or TRBV6-3 to TRBJ1-5; D is unresolved. There are 15 residues in the CDR3. Trimming shortened V by 2 bases and J by 8 bases, and 16 bases separated the two germline ends. In germline, CDR1 is MNHEY, CDR2 SVGEGT. The CDR3 is CASSYIGLGYEPQHF. The CDR3 nucleotides are TGTGCCAGCAGTTACATTGGCTTGGGGTACGAGCCCCAGCATTTT.